A single sample gave rise to the 29 T cell receptor beta chains below, sequenced in a study of response to subunit inactivated influenza vaccine. MiXCR, applied by TCRdb to the RT-PCR reads, yields one record per CDR3 protein. The profile shows approximately 480,000 distinct CDR3 sequences, roughly 11% of them singletons. The sequenced sample was PBMCs from blood, obtained around seven weeks after vaccination. The receptors stem from a man aged 50 or older who received an inactivated influenza vaccine.

As concerns this clonotype: One base away lies a much larger clone, so this may be a sequencing read error. This sequence joins TRBV20-1 and TRBJ2-5; no clear D gene. CDR1 DFQATT and CDR2 SNEGSKA come from the germline V gene (reference sequence). Trimming shortened V by 5 bases and J by 1 base, and 11 bases separated the two germline ends. This CDR3 has 13 amino acids. Here the CDR3 reads CSAVGRTQETQYF. As DNA, the CDR3 is TGCAGTGCTGTCGGACGGACCCAAGAGACCCAGTACTTC.

This clonotype was seen ten or more times. The CDR3 is CSATESYEQYF. CDR3 coding DNA: TGCAGTGCTACAGAGTCCTACGAGCAGTACTTC. This chain connects TRBV20-1 to TRBJ2-7; D not certain. The CDR3 runs to 11 residues. Germline CDR1 DFQATT, CDR2 SNEGSKA (reference sequence). V gave up 4 bases and J gave up 1 base, with 5 bases separating them.

The chain employs TRBV11-1 and TRBJ2-7; 10 bases map to TRBD2. Germline assignment: CDR1 SGHAT and CDR2 FQDESV (reference sequence). The CDR3 consists of 18 residues. Germline trimming cut 4 bases from V and 3 bases from J; bases unmatched to any gene: 15. CDR3 in amino acids: CASSSVGRGLARIYEQYF. Written as DNA, the CDR3 is TGTGCCAGCAGCTCGGTGGGGAGGGGACTAGCGAGGATCTACGAGCAGTACTTC.

This clonotype was detected only a few times. The chain combines TRBV10-3 with TRBJ2-1; 7 bases map to TRBD2. CDR3 size: 17 residues. The J segment lost 0 bases and the V segment lost 4 bases, leaving 9 bases of the junction unmatched. Looked up from germline, CDR1 is ENHRY and CDR2 is SYGVKD. CDR3 loop: CAISGLAERSSYNEQFF. The CDR3 DNA reads TGTGCCATCAGTGGGCTAGCGGAGCGGAGCTCCTACAATGAGCAGTTCTTC.

This clonotype was found a few times. The CDR3 region has the DNA TGTGCCAGCAGCGGAGGACAGGGCGTAAACTATGGCTACACCTTC. Its protein product is CASSGGQGVNYGYTF. The chain recombines TRBV7-9 with TRBJ1-2; 8 nucleotides align to TRBD1. V trimming: 5 bases; J trimming: 2 bases; junction bases outside the gene matches: 7. There are 15 residues in the CDR3. The germline V gene encodes CDR1 SEHNR and CDR2 FQNEAQ (reference sequence).

This clonotype was seen ten or more times. J is TRBJ2-7 and V is TRBV10-3; TRBD2 aligns across 8 bases. The CDR3 consists of 17 residues. Unmatched junction bases numbered 14, after V lost 4 bases and J lost 3 bases. The V gene's germline CDR1 is ENHRY and CDR2 SYGVKD. CDR3 region: CAISGWVAGIEVYEQYF. DNA of the CDR3: TGTGCCATCAGTGGTTGGGTAGCGGGAATTGAAGTCTACGAGCAGTACTTC.

This clonotype was observed a few times. The chain recombines TRBV12-3 or TRBV12-4 with TRBJ2-7, with 10 bases that match TRBD1. The junction had 7 bases not matched to a gene; V was cut back by 7 bases and J by 4 bases. The CDR3 length is 14 residues. The CDR3 sequence: CASTPTGGLYEQYF. The CDR3 coding sequence is TGTGCCAGCACCCCGACAGGGGGCTTGTACGAGCAGTACTTC.

This clonotype showed up just a few times. The chain links TRBV20-1 to TRBJ1-2; unclear D gene. CDR3 length: 10 amino acids. Trimming left V 6 bases short and J 8 bases short, with 10 bases between. In germline, CDR1 is DFQATT, CDR2 SNEGSKA (reference sequence). CDR3: CSALVDGYTF. The CDR3 DNA is TGCAGTGCCCTAGTAGACGGCTACACCTTC.

This clonotype was observed a few times. The chain carries TRBV12-3 or TRBV12-4 and TRBJ2-2, with a possible D match to TRBD1 (6 bases). The CDR3 has 13 residues. Trimming took 9 bases from V and 3 from J, leaving 11 bases between them. CDR3 in DNA: TGTGCCAGTCAAGGACAGCACACCGGGGAGCTGTTTTTT. Translation gives CASQGQHTGELFF.

The table lists this clonotype with a few counts. The rearrangement uses TRBV30 and TRBJ1-5; D not certain. The germline gives CDR1 GTSNPN, CDR2 SVGIG (reference sequence). The V gene lost 2 bases and the J gene lost 5 bases, with 10 bases spanning the gap. The CDR3 consists of 13 residues. CDR3 coding DNA: TGTGCCTGGAGTCCCCTTGCCCATCAGCCCCAGCATTTT. Translated, it gives CAWSPLAHQPQHF.

Note on this clonotype: A read error may be the cause here, since a much bigger clone is one base away. This rearrangement joins TRBV7-2 to TRBJ2-5, with D tentatively TRBD2 (7 bases). The CDR3 has 16 residues. Germline V CDR1 and CDR2: SGHTA, FQGNSA. Trimming removed 0 bases at V and 5 bases at J, with 16 bases between. The CDR3 sequence is CASSLALARGQETQYF. The CDR3 coding sequence is TGTGCCAGCAGCTTAGCGCTAGCGCGGGGGCAGGAGACCCAGTACTTC.

A single count supports this clonotype. The rearrangement joins TRBV12-3 or TRBV12-4 to TRBJ2-5; 8 bases agree with TRBD1. Unmatched junction bases numbered 26, after V lost 6 bases and J lost 5 bases. The CDR3 is 20 amino acids. Here the CDR3 DNA reads TGTGCCAGCAGAATAAACCGGGACAGGCGATATTGGGGATTTCGGGAGACCCAGTACTTC. It specifies CASRINRDRRYWGFRETQYF.

The table lists this clonotype with a few counts. The V gene is TRBV5-1, the J gene TRBJ2-7; D is unresolved. This CDR3 spans 14 amino acids. V was trimmed by 0 bases and J by 2 bases, leaving 9 bases between them. Per germline, CDR1 SGHRS and CDR2 YFSETQ. The CDR3 DNA sequence: TGCGCCAGCAGCTTGGAAACCCACACCTACGAGCAGTACTTC. Translation: CASSLETHTYEQYF.

This clonotype was observed a handful of times. The rearrangement links TRBV11-2 to TRBJ2-1; D gene unclear. CDR3 size: 13 residues. Deletions cut 5 bases from V and 8 bases from J, with 13 bases between. The germline gives CDR1 SGHAT, CDR2 FQNNGV. As DNA, the CDR3 is TGTGCCAGCAGCCCGCCCCGGCAGGATGAGCAGTTCTTC. It yields the protein CASSPPRQDEQFF.

The chain employs TRBV20-1 and TRBJ2-4, with 7 positions matching TRBD2. CDR3 length equals 12 residues. The junction had 7 bases not matched to a gene; V was cut back by 7 bases and J by 7 bases. The germline V gene encodes CDR1 DFQATT and CDR2 SNEGSKA (reference sequence). The CDR3 DNA reads as TGCAGTGTGGAACCGCGGGGGAACATTCAGTACTTC. Protein product: CSVEPRGNIQYF.

The sample holds many counts of this clonotype. The rearrangement uses TRBV5-1 and TRBJ2-4; tentatively, D is TRBD2 (5 bases). This CDR3 comprises 17 residues. Germline CDR1 SGHRS, CDR2 YFSETQ. The V end lost 0 bases, the J end lost 0 bases, and 13 bases lay between the germline ends. The CDR3 sequence is CASSLAGSLLAKNIQYF. The CDR3 DNA is TGCGCCAGCAGCTTGGCGGGGAGTCTACTAGCCAAAAACATTCAGTACTTC.

The chain joins TRBV28 to TRBJ2-3; D is unresolved. Trimming removed 4 bases from V and 2 bases from J, with 13 bases in between. In germline, CDR1 is MDHEN, CDR2 SYDVKM. CDR3 length: 15 amino acids. CDR3: CASSSIGFATDTQYF. The CDR3 DNA reads TGTGCCAGCAGTTCGATAGGGTTTGCCACAGATACGCAGTATTTT.

This clonotype was seen only a few times. The rearrangement links TRBV10-3 to TRBJ2-7; no definite D call. The CDR3 is 14 amino acids. Germline loops: CDR1 ENHRY, CDR2 SYGVKD. The V gene lost 2 bases and the J gene lost 6 bases, with 14 bases spanning the gap. The CDR3 region is CAISEGIANFEQYF. CDR3 nucleotide sequence: TGTGCCATCAGTGAGGGCATAGCCAACTTCGAGCAGTACTTC.

The chain couples TRBV6-2 or TRBV6-3 to TRBJ2-5; the D is unclear. V was pared by 5 bases and J by 1 base, with 8 bases between. The CDR3 covers 13 residues. The V gene's germline CDR1 is MNHEY and CDR2 SVGEGT. CDR3 amino acids: CASSNAVQETQYF. Written as DNA, the CDR3 is TGTGCCAGCAGTAACGCCGTCCAAGAGACCCAGTACTTC.

This clonotype was observed many times. The chain has TRBV7-9 and TRBJ2-5; D unresolved. This CDR3 region has 13 residues. Germline V gives CDR1 SEHNR, CDR2 FQNEAQ (reference sequence). Trimming took off 0 bases at V and 4 bases at J, with 6 bases between the two ends. The CDR3 here is CASSLAGIETQYF. CDR3 DNA: TGTGCCAGCAGCTTAGCGGGAATAGAGACCCAGTACTTC.

The J gene is TRBJ1-3, the V gene TRBV10-3; 9 bases line up with TRBD1. V lost 10 bases and J lost 4; bases outside the gene matches: 5. Looked up from germline, CDR1 is ENHRY and CDR2 is SYGVKD. The CDR3 length is 13 residues. The CDR3 loop is CATTGGEGNTIYF. DNA of the CDR3: TGTGCCACGACAGGGGGAGAAGGAAACACCATATATTTT.

This chain joins TRBV11-2 and TRBJ2-3, with 7 bases identical to TRBD1. The CDR3 extends over 15 amino acids. V was pared by 3 bases and J by 4 bases, with 7 bases of the junction left unmatched. The germline gives CDR1 SGHAT, CDR2 FQNNGV. In DNA form, the CDR3 reads TGTGCCAGCAGCTTGGCAGTTAGGGGGCCAGATACGCAGTATTTT. It encodes CASSLAVRGPDTQYF.

The CDR3 region has the DNA TGTGCCATCAGCCCCCGTGCCCAAGAGACCCAGTACTTC. Protein product: CAISPRAQETQYF. The genes are TRBV10-3 and TRBJ2-5, with D unresolved. The V gene's germline CDR1 is ENHRY and CDR2 SYGVKD. This CDR3 spans 13 amino acids. V was cut by 6 bases and J by 1 base, with 9 bases left in between.

The sample holds a few counts of this clonotype. CDR3 coding DNA: TGTGCCAGCAGCGCCCGGGGAAGTCTAGATGGGGATACGCAGTATTTT. This gives the protein CASSARGSLDGDTQYF. The chain joins TRBV9 to TRBJ2-3; the D gene is possibly TRBD2 (5 bases). The germline V and J ends were trimmed by 3 bases and 6 bases, with 20 bases remaining between them. CDR1 is SGDLS, CDR2 YYNGEE, per germline. The CDR3 is made up of 16 amino acids.

This chain joins TRBV12-3 or TRBV12-4 and TRBJ2-7; 12 nucleotides agree with TRBD2. This CDR3 region has 14 residues. The junction had 4 bases not matched to a gene; V was cut back by 8 bases and J by 2 bases. The CDR3 is CASGLAGPAYEQYF. The CDR3 DNA is TGTGCCAGCGGACTAGCGGGGCCCGCCTACGAGCAGTACTTC.

The genes are TRBV11-2 and TRBJ2-4; D may be TRBD1 (6 bases). From germline, CDR1 is SGHAT and CDR2 FQNNGV. Trimming shortened V by 2 bases and J by 6 bases, and 8 bases separated the two germline ends. The CDR3 totals 13 residues. CDR3 region: CASSLTGTNIQYF. The DNA for the CDR3 is TGTGCCAGCAGCTTAACAGGGACAAACATTCAGTACTTC.

The chain employs TRBV6-1 and TRBJ1-1; D uncertain. Trimming left V 2 bases short and J 3 bases short, with 13 bases between. The CDR3 has 15 residues. Germline V CDR1 and CDR2: MNHNS, SASEGT. The chain's CDR3 is CASSELAERYTEAFF. For the CDR3, the DNA is TGTGCCAGCAGTGAATTGGCAGAGCGGTACACTGAAGCTTTCTTT.

This clonotype occurred many times. The chain has TRBV7-3 and TRBJ2-2; TRBD2 aligns across 13 bases. From germline, CDR1 is SGHTA and CDR2 FQGTGA. V dropped 4 bases and J dropped 6; count of bases not matched to a gene: 2. The CDR3 is made up of 15 amino acids. The CDR3 region has the DNA TGTGCCAGCAGCTCAGGACTAGCGGGAGCCGGGGAGCTGTTTTTT. Protein sequence: CASSSGLAGAGELFF.

This clonotype was detected a few times. The rearrangement links TRBV20-1 to TRBJ2-7; tentatively, D is TRBD1 or TRBD2 (5 bases each). There are 14 residues in the CDR3. Germline CDR1 reads DFQATT; CDR2 reads SNEGSKA (reference sequence). V lost 6 bases to trimming and J lost 3 bases, with 18 bases between them. CDR3 sequence (DNA): TGCAGTGCCAGACGCACCGGGGCCGACTACGAGCAGTACTTC. It is translated as CSARRTGADYEQYF.